These 29 T cell receptor beta chains were sequenced from one sample in a study of cytomegalovirus exposure and HLA in healthy donors. The PCR employed 60 Vbeta primers together with 13 Jbeta primers. Here immunoSEQ multiplex PCR was the method, and the copy in TCRdb shows in-frame clones only, minus some. This sample carries around 190,000 clones, 65% to 90% of them seen once, and the ten largest clones take approximately 0.31%. Sequencing was done on a sample of PBMCs. These receptors originate from a woman in her 30s in good health and CMV-seronegative.

CDR3 DNA: TGTGCCAGCGAATCAGGGCGGCAGCCCCAGCATTTT. Its translation is CASESGRQPQHF. The J gene is TRBJ1-5, the V gene TRBV28, with a tentative D call TRBD1 (5 bases). Trimming cost V 8 bases and J 7 bases, with 12 bases left between them. Germline loops: CDR1 MDHEN, CDR2 SYDVKM. CDR3 length equals 12 residues.

V is TRBV7-9 and J is TRBJ2-2; TRBD1 might be the D (6 bases). The CDR3 has 14 amino acids. With 10 bases removed from V and 0 bases from J, the gap between germline ends came to 12 bases. Germline lookup yields CDR1 SEHNR and CDR2 FQNEAQ (reference sequence). The CDR3 protein is CATKGTSNTGELFF. The CDR3 bases are TGTGCCACCAAGGGGACATCGAACACCGGGGAGCTGTTTTTT.

This clone has just a few counts. This chain links TRBV28 with TRBJ1-5; no clear D gene. Trimming cost V 5 bases and J 4 bases, with 12 bases left between them. Looked up from germline, CDR1 is MDHEN and CDR2 is SYDVKM. The CDR3 has 14 residues. CDR3 coding DNA: TGTGCCAGCAGTCCGACGACGGGGAATCAGCCCCAGCATTTT. Translating gives CASSPTTGNQPQHF.

The chain couples TRBV11-2 to TRBJ1-1; 7 nucleotides align to TRBD1. CDR1 and CDR2 from the germline V gene are SGHAT and FQNNGV. This CDR3 has 13 amino acids. V shed 5 bases, J shed 4 bases, and the junction held 4 bases outside the gene matches. CDR3 region: CASSLDRATEAFF. As DNA, the CDR3 is TGTGCCAGCAGCCTCGACAGGGCCACTGAAGCTTTCTTT.

The count of this clone is one. The CDR3 sequence is CASSLGGGRLYNEQFF. CDR3 nucleotides: TGTGCCAGCAGCTTGGGTGGCGGGAGGCTCTACAATGAGCAGTTCTTC. This rearrangement joins TRBV7-9 to TRBJ2-1; 8 bases fit TRBD2. CDR3 length equals 16 residues. The J segment lost 3 bases and the V segment lost 3 bases, leaving 7 bases of the junction unmatched. Germline-derived CDR1 and CDR2 are SEHNR and FQNEAQ (reference sequence).

This clone was counted once. This chain connects TRBV28 to TRBJ2-2; tentatively, D is TRBD2 (5 bases). Germline values: CDR1 MDHEN, CDR2 SYDVKM. The CDR3 loop spans 15 amino acids. The ends were cut back, 3 bases at V and 2 bases at J, with 10 bases in the middle. The CDR3 DNA reads as TGTGCCAGCAGTTTGCTACCGGGAAACACCGGGGAGCTGTTTTTT. Protein: CASSLLPGNTGELFF.

V usage is TRBV7-2 and J usage is TRBJ2-3; D is possibly TRBD2 (6 bases). Germline CDR1 SGHTA, CDR2 FQGNSA. Trimming cost V 4 bases and J 3 bases, with 11 bases left between them. The CDR3 runs 14 residues. CDR3 DNA: TGTGCCAGCAGCTCGACTAGTTATACAGATACGCAGTATTTT. It specifies CASSSTSYTDTQYF.

The rearrangement uses TRBV5-1 and TRBJ2-1; 10 nucleotides agree with TRBD2. Germline CDR1 and CDR2: SGHRS and YFSETQ. The CDR3 is 15 residues long. V trimming: 2 bases; J trimming: 7 bases; junction bases outside the gene matches: 6. CDR3 amino acids: CASSFVLAGRNEQFF. In nucleotides, the CDR3 is TGCGCCAGCAGCTTTGTACTAGCGGGAAGGAATGAGCAGTTCTTC.

V is TRBV6-6 and J is TRBJ2-1; a weak D match, TRBD1 (5 bases). The CDR3 has 13 residues. Trimming shortened V by 2 bases and J by 6 bases, and 8 bases separated the two germline ends. Germline CDR1 MNHNY, CDR2 SVGAGI (reference sequence). CDR3 in DNA: TGTGCCAGCAGTTACGGACAAACCAATGAGCAGTTCTTC. Amino acids: CASSYGQTNEQFF.

V gene TRBV19 combines with J gene TRBJ1-4; no clear D gene. Germline values: CDR1 LNHDA, CDR2 SQIVND (reference sequence). The V gene lost 10 bases and the J gene lost 8 bases, with 17 bases spanning the gap. The CDR3 consists of 13 residues. The CDR3 coding sequence is TGTGCCATGCGGTTGTTGAAGAAAGAAAAACTGTTTTTT. It translates to CAMRLLKKEKLFF.

This chain links TRBV11-2 with TRBJ2-7, with 10 nucleotides matching TRBD1. V was clipped by 4 bases and J by 2 bases; unmatched bases: 5. CDR1 is SGHAT and CDR2 is FQNNGV in the germline V gene. The CDR3 contains 15 residues. CDR3 in DNA: TGTGCCAGCAGCTCGTCCGGGACAGGGGCCTACGAGCAGTACTTC. Translating gives CASSSSGTGAYEQYF.

V and J are TRBV27 and TRBJ2-1, with 13 bases lining up with TRBD2. The V and J ends lost 5 bases and 3 bases, in that order; junction bases with no gene match: 10. This CDR3 spans 18 amino acids. Per the germline V gene, CDR1 is MNHEY and CDR2 is SMNVEV (reference sequence). CDR3: CASSQTGTSGTFYNEQFF. The CDR3 nucleotides read TGTGCCAGCAGTCAGACCGGGACTAGCGGGACCTTCTACAATGAGCAGTTCTTC.

V is TRBV5-1 and J is TRBJ2-7; weak D call: TRBD1 (6 bases). This CDR3 has 15 residues. Germline CDR1 is SGHRS and CDR2 is YFSETQ. V lost 4 bases and J lost 5, with 19 bases in between. Written as DNA, the CDR3 is TGCGCCAGCAGCGCCACCCCCGGGACATTCGACGAGCAGTACTTC. Encoded protein: CASSATPGTFDEQYF.

The chain has TRBV7-9 and TRBJ2-1; D perhaps matches TRBD1 (6 bases). Trimming cost V 5 bases and J 5 bases, with 19 bases left between them. Germline V gene sequence: CDR1 SEHNR, CDR2 FQNEAQ (reference sequence). This CDR3 is 16 amino acids long. CDR3 coding DNA: TGTGCCAGCAGCGCGCACGTGGACAGACTGAACAATGAGCAGTTCTTC. This codes for CASSAHVDRLNNEQFF.

The V gene is TRBV9, the J gene TRBJ2-2; D unresolved. The germline V gene encodes CDR1 SGDLS and CDR2 YYNGEE. This CDR3 is 14 amino acids long. V shed 2 bases and J shed 0 bases, with 5 bases lying between them. The CDR3 DNA is TGTGCCAGCAGCGTTACATCGAACACCGGGGAGCTGTTTTTT. It translates to CASSVTSNTGELFF.

A few counts support this clone. The CDR3 sequence: CASSVAGRLEQYF. The CDR3 coding sequence is TGTGCCAGCAGTGTGGCAGGGAGGCTCGAGCAGTACTTC. The J gene is TRBJ2-7, the V gene TRBV6-1; D possibly corresponds to TRBD2 (6 bases). The CDR3 extends over 13 amino acids. The V gene lost 4 bases and the J gene lost 6 bases, with 13 bases spanning the gap. Looked up from germline, CDR1 is MNHNS and CDR2 is SASEGT.

As to this clone: A junction boundary mismatches the germline segment, possibly from a read error. The chain joins TRBV7-7 to TRBJ2-5, with 9 bases matching TRBD2. CDR1 and CDR2 from the germline V gene are SSHAT and FNYEAQ (reference sequence). This CDR3 is built from 14 residues. DNA for the CDR3: TGTGCTAGCAGCTTTGCGGGAGGGCAAGAGACCCAGTACTTC. This gives the protein CASSFAGGQETQYF.

The V gene is TRBV19, the J gene TRBJ2-3; D is uncertain. V lost 5 bases to trimming and J lost 2 bases, with 8 bases between them. The germline V gene has CDR1 LNHDA and CDR2 SQIVND (reference sequence). The CDR3 contains 13 residues. The CDR3 DNA follows: TGTGCCAGTAGTCAGCGAGACACAGATACGCAGTATTTT. Its protein product is CASSQRDTDTQYF.

Only a few counts were recorded for this clone. This sequence joins TRBV11-2 and TRBJ2-3; tentative D call: TRBD1 (5 bases). Per the germline V gene, CDR1 is SGHAT and CDR2 is FQNNGV. Trimming removed 1 base at V and 4 bases at J, with 12 bases between. The CDR3 covers 15 residues. This CDR3 reads CASSLVQGPPDTQYF. CDR3 in DNA: TGTGCCAGCAGCTTAGTTCAGGGTCCCCCAGATACGCAGTATTTT.

The rearrangement joins TRBV6-5 to TRBJ1-1; 8 bases match TRBD1. Losses at the gene ends were 6 bases for V and 5 bases for J; bases not matched to a gene: 5. Germline CDR1 MNHEY, CDR2 SVGAGI. The CDR3 is 13 residues long. The CDR3 nucleotides read TGTGCCAGCAGAACGGACAGGGTGACTGAAGCTTTCTTT. Translated: CASRTDRVTEAFF.

This chain links TRBV10-2 with TRBJ1-2; no firm D call. The CDR3 has 14 residues. V dropped 4 bases and J dropped 2 bases, with 11 bases sitting between them. Germline CDR1 reads WSHSY; CDR2 reads SAAADI. The CDR3 loop reads CASSGTAQNYGYTF. The CDR3 region has the DNA TGCGCCAGCAGTGGCACAGCACAAAACTATGGCTACACCTTC.

The chain joins TRBV11-3 to TRBJ2-7; weak D call: TRBD2 (7 bases). Germline V gene data show CDR1 as SGHNT and CDR2 as YENEEA. V gave up 5 bases and J gave up 4 bases, with 12 bases separating them. The CDR3 spans 13 residues. The chain's CDR3 is CASSLRGGYEQYF. CDR3 DNA: TGTGCCAGCAGCCTAAGGGGGGGGTACGAGCAGTACTTC.

The genes are TRBV5-1 and TRBJ2-5, with D possibly matching TRBD2 (7 bases). V was shortened by 7 bases and J by 5 bases, with 18 bases between the two germline ends. The CDR3 has 14 residues. Per the germline V gene, CDR1 is SGHRS and CDR2 is YFSETQ. CDR3: CASGYGRGGETQYF. The CDR3 region has the DNA TGCGCCAGCGGCTACGGAAGGGGGGGGGAGACCCAGTACTTC.

This clone was counted once. V and J are TRBV28 and TRBJ1-4, with 10 nucleotides matching TRBD1. Germline V gene lookup returns CDR1 MDHEN and CDR2 SYDVKM. V shed 6 bases, J shed 8 bases, and the junction held 6 bases outside the gene matches. CDR3 length: 14 residues. CDR3 amino acids: CASRTSTGGEKLFF. The CDR3 DNA is TGTGCCAGCAGGACCTCGACAGGGGGCGAAAAACTGTTTTTT.

The V call is TRBV2, the J call TRBJ2-1, with 9 bases lining up with TRBD2. The germline V gene has CDR1 SNHLY and CDR2 FYNNEI. The CDR3 loop spans 15 amino acids. J was trimmed by 4 bases and V by 2 bases; bases with no gene match: 3. The CDR3 spells CASSEIAGEYNEQFF. As DNA, the CDR3 is TGTGCCAGCAGTGAAATAGCGGGGGAATACAATGAGCAGTTCTTC.

The chain couples TRBV7-8 to TRBJ2-7, with 9 bases matching TRBD1. The CDR3 runs to 15 residues. Per germline, CDR1 SGHVS and CDR2 FQNEAQ. V shed 1 base, J shed 3 bases, and the junction held 4 bases outside the gene matches. The CDR3: CASSLVGQGNYEQYF. The CDR3 nucleotides read TGTGCCAGCAGCTTAGTGGGACAGGGAAACTACGAGCAGTACTTC.

The chain combines TRBV18 with TRBJ2-5; no definite D call. Germline V lookup: CDR1 KGHSH, CDR2 LQKENI. The CDR3 loop spans 14 amino acids. The germline V and J ends were trimmed by 3 bases and 4 bases, with 12 bases remaining between them. The CDR3, as DNA: TGTGCCAGCTCACCTTTTCGATCGAGAGAGACCCAGTACTTC. This encodes CASSPFRSRETQYF.

The rearrangement uses TRBV5-3 and TRBJ1-6, with D maybe TRBD1 (5 bases). TRBV5-3 is classed as an ORF, of uncertain function. This CDR3 is built from 20 residues. V lost 3 bases to trimming and J lost 4 bases, with 26 bases between them. Here the CDR3 reads CARSYRGLSWPQTYNSPLHF. CDR3 nucleotides: TGTGCCAGAAGCTACCGGGGACTGAGTTGGCCCCAAACTTATAATTCACCCCTCCACTTT.

There are a few counts of this clone. The rearrangement uses TRBV6-5 and TRBJ2-3; TRBD1 matches at 8 bases. With 6 bases clipped from V and 1 base from J, the junction kept 6 bases outside the gene matches. Germline V gives CDR1 MNHEY, CDR2 SVGAGI. The CDR3 is made up of 15 amino acids. CDR3 sequence: CASSRRGRGTDTQYF. DNA for the CDR3: TGTGCCAGCAGCCGCAGGGGGCGAGGCACAGATACGCAGTATTTT.